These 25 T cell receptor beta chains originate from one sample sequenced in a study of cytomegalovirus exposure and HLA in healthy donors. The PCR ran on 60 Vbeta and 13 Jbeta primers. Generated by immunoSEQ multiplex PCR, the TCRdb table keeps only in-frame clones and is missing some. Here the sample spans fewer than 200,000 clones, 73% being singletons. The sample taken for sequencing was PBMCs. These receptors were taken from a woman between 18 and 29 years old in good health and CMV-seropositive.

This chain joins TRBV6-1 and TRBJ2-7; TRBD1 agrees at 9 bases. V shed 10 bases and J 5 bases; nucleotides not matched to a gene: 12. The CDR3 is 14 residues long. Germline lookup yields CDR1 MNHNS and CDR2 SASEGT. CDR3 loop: CATQMGQGSDEQYF. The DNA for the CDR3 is TGTGCCACCCAAATGGGACAGGGAAGTGACGAGCAGTACTTC.

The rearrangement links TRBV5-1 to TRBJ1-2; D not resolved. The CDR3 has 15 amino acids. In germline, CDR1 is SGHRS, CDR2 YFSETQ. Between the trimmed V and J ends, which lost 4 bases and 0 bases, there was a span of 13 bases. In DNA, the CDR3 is TGCGCCAGCAGCCCGCCCGGCAGGCCTAACTATGGCTACACCTTC. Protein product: CASSPPGRPNYGYTF.

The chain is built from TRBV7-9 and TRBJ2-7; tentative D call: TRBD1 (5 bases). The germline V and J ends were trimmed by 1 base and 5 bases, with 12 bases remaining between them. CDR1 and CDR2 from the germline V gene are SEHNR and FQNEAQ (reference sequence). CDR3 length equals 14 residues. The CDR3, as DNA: TGTGCCAGCAGCTTAGTAGGGGTGACCCACGAGCAGTACTTC. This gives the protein CASSLVGVTHEQYF. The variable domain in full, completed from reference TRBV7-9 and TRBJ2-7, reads DTGVSQNPRHKITKRGQNVTFRCDPISEHNRLYWYRQTLGQGPEFLTYFQNEAQLEKSRLLSDRFSAERPKGSFSTLEIQRTEQGDSAMYLCASSLVGVTHEQYFGPGTRLTVT.

The CDR3 protein is CASSDRRGAAGELFF. The CDR3 region has the DNA TGTGCCAGCAGCGACCGACGGGGGGCTGCCGGGGAGCTGTTTTTT. The chain recombines TRBV13 with TRBJ2-2, with a weak D call TRBD2 (7 bases). The CDR3 length is 15 residues. V was pared by 5 bases and J by 6 bases, with 16 bases between. Per germline, CDR1 PRHDT and CDR2 FYEKMQ (reference sequence).

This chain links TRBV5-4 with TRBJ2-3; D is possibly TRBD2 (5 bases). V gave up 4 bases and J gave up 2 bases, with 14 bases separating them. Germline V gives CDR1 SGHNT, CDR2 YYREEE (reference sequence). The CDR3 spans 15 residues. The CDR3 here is CASSLRPGDTDTQYF. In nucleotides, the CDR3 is TGTGCCAGCAGCCTCAGACCCGGGGACACAGATACGCAGTATTTT. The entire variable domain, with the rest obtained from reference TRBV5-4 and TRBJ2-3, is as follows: ETGVTQSPTHLIKTRGQQVTLRCSSQSGHNTVSWYQQALGQGPQFIFQYYREEENGRGNFPPRFSGLQFPNYSSELNVNALELDDSALYLCASSLRPGDTDTQYFGPGTRLTVL.

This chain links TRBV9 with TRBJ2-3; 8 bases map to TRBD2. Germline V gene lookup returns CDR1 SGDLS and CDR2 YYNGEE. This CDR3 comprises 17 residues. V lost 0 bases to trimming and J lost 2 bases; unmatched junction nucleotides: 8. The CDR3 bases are TGTGCCAGCAGCGTAGGAGGTAGCGGGGCGTACACAGATACGCAGTATTTT. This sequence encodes CASSVGGSGAYTDTQYF.

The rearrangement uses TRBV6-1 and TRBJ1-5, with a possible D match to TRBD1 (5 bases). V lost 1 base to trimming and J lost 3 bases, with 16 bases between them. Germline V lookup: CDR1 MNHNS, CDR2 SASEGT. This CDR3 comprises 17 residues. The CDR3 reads CASSEDYPGLYNQPQHF. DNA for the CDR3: TGTGCCAGCAGTGAAGATTACCCAGGGCTTTACAATCAGCCCCAGCATTTT.

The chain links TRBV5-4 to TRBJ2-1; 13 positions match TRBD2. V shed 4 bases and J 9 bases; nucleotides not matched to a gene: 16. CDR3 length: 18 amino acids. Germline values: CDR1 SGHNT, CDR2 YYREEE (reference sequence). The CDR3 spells CASSSRLAGGNRDGEQFF. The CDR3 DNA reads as TGTGCCAGCAGCAGCCGACTAGCGGGGGGAAATCGAGACGGTGAGCAGTTCTTC.

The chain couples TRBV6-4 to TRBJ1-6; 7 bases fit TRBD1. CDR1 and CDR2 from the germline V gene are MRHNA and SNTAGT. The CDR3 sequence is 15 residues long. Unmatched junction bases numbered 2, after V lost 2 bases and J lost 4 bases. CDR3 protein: CASSDTTGYNSPLHF. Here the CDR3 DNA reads TGTGCCAGCAGTGACACGACAGGGTATAATTCACCCCTCCACTTT.

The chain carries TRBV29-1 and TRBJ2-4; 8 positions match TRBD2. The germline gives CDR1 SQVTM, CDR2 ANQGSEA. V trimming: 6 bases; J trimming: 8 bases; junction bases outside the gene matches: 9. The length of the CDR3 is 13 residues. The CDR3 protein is CSVQSGGMDIQYF. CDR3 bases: TGCAGCGTGCAGAGCGGGGGAATGGACATTCAGTACTTC.

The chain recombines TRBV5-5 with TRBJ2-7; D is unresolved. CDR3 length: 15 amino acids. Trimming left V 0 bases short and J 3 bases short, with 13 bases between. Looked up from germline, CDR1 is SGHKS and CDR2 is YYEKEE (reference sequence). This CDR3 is CASSLARSSVYEQYF. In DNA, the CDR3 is TGTGCCAGCAGCTTGGCCCGGAGCTCCGTCTACGAGCAGTACTTC.

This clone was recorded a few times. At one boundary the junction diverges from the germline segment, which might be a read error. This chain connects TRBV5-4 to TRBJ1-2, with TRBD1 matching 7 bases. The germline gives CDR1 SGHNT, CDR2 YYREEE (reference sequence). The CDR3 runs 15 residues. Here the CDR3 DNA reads TGCGCCAGCAGCCAGGGAAGCGACAGGGTGGGAAGCTACACCTTC. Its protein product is CASSQGSDRVGSYTF.

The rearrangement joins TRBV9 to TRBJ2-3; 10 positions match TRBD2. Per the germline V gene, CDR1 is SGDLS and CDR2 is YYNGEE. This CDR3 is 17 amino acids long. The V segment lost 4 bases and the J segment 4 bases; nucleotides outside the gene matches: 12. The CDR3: CASSKRPRAGGPDTQYF. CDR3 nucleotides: TGTGCCAGCAGCAAGCGCCCACGAGCGGGGGGGCCAGATACGCAGTATTTT.

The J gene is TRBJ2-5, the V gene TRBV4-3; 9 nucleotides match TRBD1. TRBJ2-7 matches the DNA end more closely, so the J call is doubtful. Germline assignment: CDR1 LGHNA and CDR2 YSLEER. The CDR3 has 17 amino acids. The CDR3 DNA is TGCGCCAGCAGCCAAGATGTGACAGGGGGTTTCTCCTACGAGCAGTACTTC. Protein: CASSQDVTGGFSYEQYF.

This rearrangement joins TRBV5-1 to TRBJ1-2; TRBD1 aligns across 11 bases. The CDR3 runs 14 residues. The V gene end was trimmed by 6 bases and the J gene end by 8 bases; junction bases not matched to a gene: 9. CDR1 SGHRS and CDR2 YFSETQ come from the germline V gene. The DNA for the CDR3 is TGCGCCAGCACCCCCAGCAGGACAGGGGGCGGCTACACCTTC. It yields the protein CASTPSRTGGGYTF. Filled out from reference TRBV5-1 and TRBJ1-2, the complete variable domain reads KAGVTQTPRYLIKTRGQQVTLSCSPISGHRSVSWYQQTPGQGLQFLFEYFSETQRNKGNFPGRFSGRQFSNSRSEMNVSTLELGDSALYLCASTPSRTGGGYTFGSGTRLTVV.

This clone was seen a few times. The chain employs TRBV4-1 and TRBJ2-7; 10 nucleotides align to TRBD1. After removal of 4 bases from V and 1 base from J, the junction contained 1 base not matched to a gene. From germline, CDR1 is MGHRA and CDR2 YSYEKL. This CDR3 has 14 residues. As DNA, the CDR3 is TGCGCCAGCAGCCTGGACAGGGGGTCCTACGAGCAGTACTTC. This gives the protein CASSLDRGSYEQYF.

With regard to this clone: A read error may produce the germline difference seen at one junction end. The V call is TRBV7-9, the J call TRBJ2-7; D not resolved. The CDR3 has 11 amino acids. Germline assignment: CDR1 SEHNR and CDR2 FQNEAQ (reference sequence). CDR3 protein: CSSSLSSEQYF. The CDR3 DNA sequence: TGTTCCAGCAGCTTATCTTCCGAGCAGTACTTC.

DNA for the CDR3: TGCGCCAGCAGCTCTATTGTAAGCGAAGAGACCCAGTACTTC. Amino acid sequence: CASSSIVSEETQYF. The chain links TRBV5-1 to TRBJ2-5; no clear D. The germline V gene encodes CDR1 SGHRS and CDR2 YFSETQ. Between the trimmed V and J ends, which lost 3 bases and 3 bases, there was a span of 12 bases. CDR3 size: 14 residues.

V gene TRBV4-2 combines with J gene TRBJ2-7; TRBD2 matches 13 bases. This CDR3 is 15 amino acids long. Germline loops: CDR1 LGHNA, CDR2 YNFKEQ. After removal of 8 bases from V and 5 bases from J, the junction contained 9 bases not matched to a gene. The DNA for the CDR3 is TGTGCCAGCCGGGCCGGGACTAGCGGGGTCCACGAGCAGTACTTC. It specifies CASRAGTSGVHEQYF.

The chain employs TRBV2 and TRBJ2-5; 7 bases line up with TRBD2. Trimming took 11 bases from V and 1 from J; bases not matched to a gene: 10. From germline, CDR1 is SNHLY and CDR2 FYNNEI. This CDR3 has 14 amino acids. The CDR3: CAGGASGFQETQYF. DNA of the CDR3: TGTGCCGGTGGGGCTAGCGGCTTCCAAGAGACCCAGTACTTC.

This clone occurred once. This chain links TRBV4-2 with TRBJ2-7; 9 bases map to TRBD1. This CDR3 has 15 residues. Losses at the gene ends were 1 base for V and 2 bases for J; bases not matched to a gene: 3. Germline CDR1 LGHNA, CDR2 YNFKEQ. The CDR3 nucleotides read TGTGCCAGCAGCCAAGTTGGGACAGGGCCCTACGAGCAGTACTTC. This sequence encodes CASSQVGTGPYEQYF.

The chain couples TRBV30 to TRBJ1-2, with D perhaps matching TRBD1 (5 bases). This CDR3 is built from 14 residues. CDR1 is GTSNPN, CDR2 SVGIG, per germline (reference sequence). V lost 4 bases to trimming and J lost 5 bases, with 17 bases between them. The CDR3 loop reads CAWTNTRGEYGYTF. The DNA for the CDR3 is TGTGCCTGGACCAACACCCGGGGGGAATATGGCTACACCTTC.

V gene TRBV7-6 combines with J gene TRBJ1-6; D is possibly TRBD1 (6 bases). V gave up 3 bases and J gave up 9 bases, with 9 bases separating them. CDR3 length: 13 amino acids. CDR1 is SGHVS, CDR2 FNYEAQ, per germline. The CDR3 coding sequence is TGTGCCAGCAGCTTTTCAGGGGCTTCACCCCTCCACTTT. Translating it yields CASSFSGASPLHF.

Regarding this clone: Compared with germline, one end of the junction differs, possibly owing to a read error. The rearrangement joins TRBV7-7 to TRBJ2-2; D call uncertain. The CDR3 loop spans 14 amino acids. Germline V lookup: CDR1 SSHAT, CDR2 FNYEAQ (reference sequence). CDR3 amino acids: CASSLDKNTGELFF. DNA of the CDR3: TGTGCTAGCAGCTTAGACAAGAACACCGGGGAGCTGTTTTTT.

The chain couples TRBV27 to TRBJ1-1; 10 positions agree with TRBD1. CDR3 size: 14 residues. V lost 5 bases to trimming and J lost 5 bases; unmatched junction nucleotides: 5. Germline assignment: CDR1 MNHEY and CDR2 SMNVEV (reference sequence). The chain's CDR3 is CASSVGQGYTEAFF. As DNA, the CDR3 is TGTGCCAGCAGTGTGGGACAGGGGTATACTGAAGCTTTCTTT.